Listed below are T cell receptor delta chains from one sample, sequenced in a study of Vδ1+ human thymocytes. TCRdb re-processed the multiplex PCR reads via CATT. The table shows approximately 58,000 delta-chain clones, with roughly 16% occurring only once. Sequenced material: Vdelta1+ gamma-delta thymocytes from the thymus. All receptors come from a girl under two years old who had congenital heart surgery. Both conserved end residues are part of each CDR3. Fields, in order: clone size, V gene, J gene, D gene, CDR3 DNA, CDR3 protein. A D gene is named only where the DNA matches it firmly. Not every row has a clone size; where given, it reads once, few, many or a size class.

NA,TRDV1,TRDJ1,TRDD3,TGTGCTCTTGGGACGCTGCTACTTCCTGACTGGGGGGGTGTCGATAAACTCATCTTT,CALGTLLLPDWGGVDKLIF
NA,TRDV2,TRDJ1,TRDD3,TGTGCCTGTGACACTGATACTGGGGGATACAAGAAGGCGAAACGGGAACTCATCTTT,CACDTDTGGYKKAKRELIF
few,TRDV1,TRDJ1,NA,TGTGCTCTTGGGCCCGGGGCCTCCTTAAGGGCTGATAAACTCATCTTT,CALGPGASLRADKLIF
NA,TRDV1,TRDJ1,TRDD3,TGTGCTCTTGGGTCGTACTCGGCCGGCAGGGGGATACGCGACGATAAACTCATCTTT,CALGSYSAGRGIRDDKLIF
NA,TRDV1,TRDJ1,NA,TGTGCTCTTGGGGAACTTCGGGGGGACACATACACCGATAAACTCATCTTT,CALGELRGDTYTDKLIF
NA,TRDV1,TRDJ1,TRDD3,TGTGCTCCTGGGGACGCTGTTCCTCAACTGGGGGATAGGACGAACCCGACCGGGAAACTCATCTTT,CAPGDAVPQLGDRTNPTGKLIF
few,TRDV1,TRDJ1,TRDD3,TGTGCTCTTGGGAAAGCCGGGCCCTACTGTACTGGGGGATTAACAGCCGATAAACTCATCTTT,CALGKAGPYCTGGLTADKLIF
NA,TRDV1,TRDJ1,TRDD3,TGTGCTCTTGGGGACCCCCCTTCCCAACGTCGTACTGGGGGATACGCGGGGCCCGATAAACTCATCTTT,CALGDPPSQRRTGGYAGPDKLIF
few,TRDV2,TRDJ1,TRDD3,TGTGCCTGTGGCACGTACTGGGGGATACGCTACCCTGATAAACTCATCTTT,CACGTYWGIRYPDKLIF
NA,TRDV1,TRDJ2,NA,TGTGCTCTTGTAACTACCTGGGAGCCGGGAGCTTTGACAGCACAACTCTTCTTT,CALVTTWEPGALTAQLFF
few,TRDV1,TRDJ1,NA,TGTGCTCTTGGGGAACCGGCCTTCCTACGGACTGGGGGTCGACCTAACACCGATAAACTCATCTTT,CALGEPAFLRTGGRPNTDKLIF
few,TRDV1,TRDJ1,TRDD3,TGTGCTCTTGGGGGACCGCTCCTATTTCTGGGGGATATCGCCGATAAACTCATCTTT,CALGGPLLFLGDIADKLIF
few,TRDV3,TRDJ1,NA,TGTGCCTTTCCCACACCACTCCTTCCTACGCAGACCGTACTGGGGGCCCGACGAACCGATAAACTCATCTTT,CAFPTPLLPTQTVLGARRTDKLIF
NA,TRDV1,TRDJ1,NA,TGTGCTCTTGGGGAACTATGTTCTTCCCCCGAAGTGCGATACGAATCCACCGATAAACTCATCTTT,CALGELCSSPEVRYESTDKLIF
few,TRDV1,TRDJ1,TRDD3,TGTGCTCTTGGGGAACTCCAGAAGACGGATACTGGGGGGGACACCGATAAACTCATCTTT,CALGELQKTDTGGDTDKLIF
NA,TRDV1,TRDJ1,TRDD3,TGTGCTCTTGGGGAATTACCCATTTCCTTTCGTTTGGGGGATACGCTCCGAGCCGATAAACTCATCTTT,CALGELPISFRLGDTLRADKLIF
few,TRDV1,TRDJ1,TRDD3,TGTGCTCTTGGGGAACGTCTGGTACTGGGGCCTTACACCGATAAACTCATCTTT,CALGERLVLGPYTDKLIF
NA,TRDV1,TRDJ1,NA,TGCGCTCTTGGGGATCCCTGTAAATACACTACGACTGCCATATCTAAACTCATCTTT,CALGDPCKYTTTAISKLIF
NA,TRDV1,TRDJ1,TRDD3,TGTGCTCTTGGGGAAAGTCCCTCCCTTTTCCAATCGGGGGATACGTGCACCGATAAACTCATCTTT,CALGESPSLFQSGDTCTDKLIF
NA,TRDV1,TRDJ1,TRDD3,TGTGCTCTTGGGACTTGTACTGGGGGATTCAATAAACTCATCTTT,CALGTCTGGFNKLIF
NA,TRDV1,TRDJ1,NA,TGTGCTCTTGGGGAGCTCAACCATGCCTTCCACCATCCGCATTACACCGATAAACTCATCTTT,CALGELNHAFHHPHYTDKLIF
many,TRAV29/DV5,TRDJ1,TRDD3,TGTGCAGCAAGCGCTCCTCCTACGGGGGATACGGGGTGCACCGATAAACTCATCTTT,CAASAPPTGDTGCTDKLIF
NA,TRDV1,TRDJ1,TRDD3,TGTGCTCTTGGGGATCTTCACCTCTCTACTGGGGTCCAGGGCCTGTACACCGATAAACTCATCTTT,CALGDLHLSTGVQGLYTDKLIF
few,TRDV1,TRDJ1,NA,TGTGCTCTTGGGGAACGGAGAAGGCTCCTACCCAAATACACCGATAAACTCATCTTT,CALGERRRLLPKYTDKLIF
NA,TRDV1,TRDJ1,NA,TGTGCTCTTGGGGCCGTTTTCCTACCCCGCTGGGGGCCCGATAAACTCATCTTT,CALGAVFLPRWGPDKLIF
few,TRDV1,TRDJ1,NA,TGTGCTCTTGGGGAAGGGTCGGGGTTCCACGATAAACTCATCTTT,CALGEGSGFHDKLIF
few,TRDV1,TRDJ1,NA,TGTGCTCTTGGGGGACCTCGGATTCGACCCCACGATAAACTCATCTTT,CALGGPRIRPHDKLIF
NA,TRDV1,TRDJ1,TRDD3,TGTGCTCTTGGGAACAATCGGCCTTCCTTATACTGGGGGATACGGGACACCGATAAACTCATCTTT,CALGNNRPSLYWGIRDTDKLIF
few,TRDV1,TRDJ1,NA,TGTGCTCTTGGGGAACTTATGCATTCCTCCTACACCGATAAACTCATCTTT,CALGELMHSSYTDKLIF
NA,TRDV1,TRDJ1,TRDD3,TGTGCTCTTGGGGAACTCTCCTCCCAAGTGGGGGAGGTCGGTACCGATAAACTCATCTTT,CALGELSSQVGEVGTDKLIF
NA,TRDV1,TRDJ1,TRDD3,TGTGCTCTTGGGGAAGAGTCTCGTACTGGGGGATACGCATACGCCGATAAACTCATCTTT,CALGEESRTGGYAYADKLIF
few,TRDV1,TRDJ1,NA,TGTGCTCTTGGGGAGCAAACATCGTCCATTCTCCTGCAGTGGGGACACACCGATAAACTCATCTTT,CALGEQTSSILLQWGHTDKLIF